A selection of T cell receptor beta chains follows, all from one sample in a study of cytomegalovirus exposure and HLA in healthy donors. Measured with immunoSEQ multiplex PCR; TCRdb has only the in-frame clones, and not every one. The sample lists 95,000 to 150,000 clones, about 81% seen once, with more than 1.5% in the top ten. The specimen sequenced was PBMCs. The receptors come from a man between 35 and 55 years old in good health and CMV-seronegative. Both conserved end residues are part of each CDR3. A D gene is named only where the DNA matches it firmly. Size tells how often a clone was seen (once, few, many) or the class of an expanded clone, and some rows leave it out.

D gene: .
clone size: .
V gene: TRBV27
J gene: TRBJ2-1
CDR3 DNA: TGTGCCAGCACCCCCTTTGCGGTAGCCTACAATGAGCAGTTCTTC
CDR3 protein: CASTPFAVAYNEQFF

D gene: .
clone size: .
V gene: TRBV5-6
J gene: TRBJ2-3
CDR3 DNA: TGTGCCAGCAGCTTAAGCCTGCCTCAGGTTACGCAGTATTTT
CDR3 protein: CASSLSLPQVTQYF

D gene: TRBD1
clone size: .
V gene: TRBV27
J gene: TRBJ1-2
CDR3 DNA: TGTGCCAGCAGTCCCGACAGGGTGAACTATGGCTACACCTTC
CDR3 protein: CASSPDRVNYGYTF

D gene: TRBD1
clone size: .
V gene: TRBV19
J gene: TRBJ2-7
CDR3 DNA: TGTGCCAGTAGTCCCCCGGACAGGCTGGAGCAGTACTTC
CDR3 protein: CASSPPDRLEQYF

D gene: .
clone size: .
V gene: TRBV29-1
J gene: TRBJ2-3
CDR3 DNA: TGCAGCGTCCCTTCAGGACACACAGATACGCAGTATTTT
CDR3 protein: CSVPSGHTDTQYF

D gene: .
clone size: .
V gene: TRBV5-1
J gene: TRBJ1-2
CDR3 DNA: TGCGCCAGCAGCCGGGAGGGTGGAGAGGGAGGCTACACCTTC
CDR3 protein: CASSREGGEGGYTF

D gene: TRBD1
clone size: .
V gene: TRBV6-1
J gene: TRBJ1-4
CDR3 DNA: TGTGCCAGCAGTCCCTTGACAGGGGGGGATGAAAAACTGTTTTTT
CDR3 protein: CASSPLTGGDEKLFF

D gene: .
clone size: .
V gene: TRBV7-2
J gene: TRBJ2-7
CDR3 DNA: TGTGCCAGCAGCTTAGCTCGGGACTTCTACGAGCAGTACTTC
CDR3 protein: CASSLARDFYEQYF

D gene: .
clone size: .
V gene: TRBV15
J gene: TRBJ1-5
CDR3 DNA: TGTGCCACCAGCAGAGATCTCAGGGCCGACGGTCAGCCCCAGCATTTT
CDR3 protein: CATSRDLRADGQPQHF

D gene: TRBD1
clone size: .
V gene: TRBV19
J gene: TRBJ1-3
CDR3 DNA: TGTGCCAGTAGCAAACAGGGGGTCTCTGGAAACACCATATATTTT
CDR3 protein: CASSKQGVSGNTIYF

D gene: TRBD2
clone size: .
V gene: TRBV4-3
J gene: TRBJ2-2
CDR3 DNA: TGCGCCAGCAGCCAAGCACCTTTAGCGGGAGGGGGCGGGGAGCTGTTTTTT
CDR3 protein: CASSQAPLAGGGGELFF

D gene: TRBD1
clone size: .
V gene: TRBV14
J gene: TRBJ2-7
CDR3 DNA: TGTGCCAGCAGCCAAGATCTAGGGACAGTTTTCTACGAGCAGTACTTC
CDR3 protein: CASSQDLGTVFYEQYF

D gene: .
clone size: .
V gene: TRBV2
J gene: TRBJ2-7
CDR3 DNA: TGTGCCAGCTCGGAACAGGTCTACGAGCAGTACTTC
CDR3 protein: CASSEQVYEQYF

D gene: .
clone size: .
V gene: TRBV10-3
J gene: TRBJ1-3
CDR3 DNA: TGTGCCATCAGTGGCCAGGGAAGCACCATATATTTT
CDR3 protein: CAISGQGSTIYF

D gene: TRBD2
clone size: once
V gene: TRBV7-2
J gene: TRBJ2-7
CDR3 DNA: TGTGCCAGCAGCCCAAGCCTTAGGACTAGAGGGTACGAGCAGTACTTC
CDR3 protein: CASSPSLRTRGYEQYF

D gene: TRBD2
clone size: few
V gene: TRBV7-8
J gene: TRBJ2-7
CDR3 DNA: TGTGCCAGCAGCTTATTTGCGGGGGGCTACGAGCAGTACTTC
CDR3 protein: CASSLFAGGYEQYF

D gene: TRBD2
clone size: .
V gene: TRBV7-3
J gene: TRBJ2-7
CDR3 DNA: TGTGCCAGCAGCACCCGCGGGGGGCACGAGCAGTACTTC
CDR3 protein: CASSTRGGHEQYF

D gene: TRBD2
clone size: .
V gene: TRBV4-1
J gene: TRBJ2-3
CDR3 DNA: TGCGCCAGCAGCCGGGGCGGGGGGGCGTCAGATACGCAGTATTTT
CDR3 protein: CASSRGGGASDTQYF